These T cell receptor beta chains were read from a single sample in a study of response to subunit inactivated influenza vaccine. TCRdb redid the calling of the RT-PCR reads with MiXCR, one entry per CDR3 protein. The sample has roughly 650,000 distinct CDR3 sequences, more than 15% seen once. The material sequenced was PBMCs from blood, taken 11 to 12 days after vaccination. The receptors originated from a man in his forties or fifties who received an inactivated influenza vaccine. CDR3s include the opening cysteine and the closing phenylalanine or tryptophan. D genes are given only for firm matches. Only part of the rows carry a size: once, few, many, or a class if the clone is expanded.

d_gene: -; abundance: -; v_gene: TRBV20-1; j_gene: TRBJ2-3; CDR3nt: TGCAGTGCTCGCCGTGGGGGGTTAAGAGGGGATACGCAGTATTTT; CDR3aa: CSARRGGLRGDTQYF
d_gene: TRBD2; abundance: -; v_gene: TRBV29-1; j_gene: TRBJ2-3; CDR3nt: TGCAGCGTTAACGGGGATGATGGAGCGGGAGGTGGTACAGATACGCAGTATTTT; CDR3aa: CSVNGDDGAGGGTDTQYF
d_gene: TRBD2; abundance: few; v_gene: TRBV7-8; j_gene: TRBJ2-7; CDR3nt: TGTGCCAGCAGCTCCGGACTAGCGGTGAACGAGCAGTACTTC; CDR3aa: CASSSGLAVNEQYF
d_gene: -; abundance: many; v_gene: TRBV7-9; j_gene: TRBJ2-7; CDR3nt: TGTGCCAGCAGCTTACGACAGGAGGCTAGTGAGCAGTACTTC; CDR3aa: CASSLRQEASEQYF
d_gene: -; abundance: -; v_gene: TRBV28; j_gene: TRBJ2-5; CDR3nt: TGTGCCAGCAGTTTATGGGCAGTCCAAGAGACCCAGTACTTC; CDR3aa: CASSLWAVQETQYF
d_gene: -; abundance: -; v_gene: TRBV6-5; j_gene: TRBJ1-1; CDR3nt: TGTGCCAGCAGTTACTCGTACTCGGTGAACACTGAAGCTTTCTTT; CDR3aa: CASSYSYSVNTEAFF
d_gene: TRBD2; abundance: -; v_gene: TRBV5-6; j_gene: TRBJ2-2; CDR3nt: TGTGCCAGCAGCTTGTTTATCACTAGCGGAGACACCGGGGAGCTGTTTTTT; CDR3aa: CASSLFITSGDTGELFF
d_gene: -; abundance: -; v_gene: TRBV4-3; j_gene: TRBJ2-3; CDR3nt: TGCGCCAGCAGCCAAGACGGGGGGCGGGGAGATACGCAGTATTTT; CDR3aa: CASSQDGGRGDTQYF
d_gene: -; abundance: -; v_gene: TRBV18; j_gene: TRBJ2-7; CDR3nt: TGTGCCAGCTCACCACTAGCGGACCCAACCTGGGGGCAGTACTTC; CDR3aa: CASSPLADPTWGQYF
d_gene: TRBD1; abundance: many; v_gene: TRBV15; j_gene: TRBJ2-5; CDR3nt: TGTGCCACCAGCGTGACGGACAGGGCCCAAGAGACCCAGTACTTC; CDR3aa: CATSVTDRAQETQYF
d_gene: -; abundance: few; v_gene: TRBV6-5; j_gene: TRBJ1-1; CDR3nt: TGTGCCAGCAGTTACTTAGCAGGGGAGAACACTGAAGCTTTCTTT; CDR3aa: CASSYLAGENTEAFF